This TCR beta chain was obtained from a study of CD8+CD57+ T cells in acquired aplastic anemia. General study results and limits: Between patients and controls, approximately 29 CD8+ CDR3 sequences were found in common.

TCR beta VDJ combinations and CDR3 sequences were profiled from genomic DNA. Via MiXCR, TCRdb re-called the reads, giving one row per CDR3 protein. This table holds a few hundred thousand distinct CDR3 sequences, 30% to 40% found once. The ends were cut back, 5 bases at V and 7 bases at J, with 18 bases in the middle. The CDR3 is 13 residues long. The V gene's germline CDR1 is SQVTM and CDR2 ANQGSEA. About this clonotype: No antigen is known for it.

The chain is built from TRBV29-1 and TRBJ2-7; D is perhaps TRBD1 (7 bases). The material sequenced was sorted CD4+, CD8+, or CD8+CD57+ T cells (not recorded which) from PBMCs. The receptor was derived from a human donor in good health, serving as a control. This chain's CDR3 is CSVPKEGAGEQYF. The CDR3, as DNA: TGCAGCGTTCCTAAGGAGGGGGCAGGGGAGCAGTACTTC.